A single sample gave rise to the 17 T cell receptor beta chains below, sequenced in a study of cytomegalovirus exposure and HLA in healthy donors. Primers included in the PCR were 60 Vbeta and 13 Jbeta primers. Data came from immunoSEQ multiplex PCR; TCRdb stores just in-frame clones and leaves some out. Here the sample spans some 120,000 clones, 70% to 80% being singletons. Material: PBMCs. Receptor source: a man aged 50-59 years in good health and CMV-seronegative.

J is TRBJ1-1 and V is TRBV5-1; TRBD1 matches at 8 bases. This CDR3 is 16 amino acids long. CDR1 is SGHRS and CDR2 is YFSETQ in the germline V gene. The J segment lost 4 bases and the V segment lost 3 bases, leaving 11 bases of the junction unmatched. This CDR3 reads CASSWGTGSLFTEAFF. The CDR3 nucleotides are TGCGCCAGCAGCTGGGGGACAGGATCGTTGTTCACTGAAGCTTTCTTT.

This clone occurred a few times. The chain carries TRBV2 and TRBJ1-2, with TRBD1 matching over 12 bases. The CDR3 is made up of 16 amino acids. J was trimmed by 8 bases and V by 10 bases; bases with no gene match: 17. Germline lookup yields CDR1 SNHLY and CDR2 FYNNEI. The CDR3 nucleotides are TGTGCCACCCTTCCGGGACAGGGGGCCGGGAGGGGCGGCTACACCTTC. Encoded protein: CATLPGQGAGRGGYTF.

J is TRBJ2-2 and V is TRBV11-2, with unresolved D. The CDR3 sequence is 19 residues long. V lost 2 bases to trimming and J lost 4 bases, with 23 bases between them. Germline V gene lookup returns CDR1 SGHAT and CDR2 FQNNGV. In nucleotides, the CDR3 is TGTGCCAGCAGCTTAATTCCGGGTCATTCAATAATGTCCACCGGGGAGCTGTTTTTT. Encoded protein: CASSLIPGHSIMSTGELFF.

The chain joins TRBV11-3 to TRBJ2-1; the D gene is possibly TRBD1 (5 bases). Germline lookup yields CDR1 SGHNT and CDR2 YENEEA. The CDR3 loop spans 15 amino acids. Trimming cost V 0 bases and J 6 bases, with 12 bases left between them. The CDR3 loop is CASSLEQGRGNEQFF. The CDR3 nucleotides read TGTGCCAGCAGCTTAGAGCAGGGTAGGGGCAATGAGCAGTTCTTC.

This clone was detected only once. The chain uses TRBV27 and TRBJ2-2; perhaps TRBD2 as D (5 bases). The germline V gene has CDR1 MNHEY and CDR2 SMNVEV (reference sequence). V lost 8 bases to trimming and J lost 6 bases, with 7 bases between them. The CDR3 has 11 residues. Written as DNA, the CDR3 is TGTGCCAGCGCGGAGGCCGGGGAGCTGTTTTTT. It is translated as CASAEAGELFF.

This clone came up once. The chain's CDR3 is CASSEYDGAGGVWNEQFF. DNA for the CDR3: TGTGCCAGCAGTGAATATGATGGAGCGGGAGGGGTATGGAATGAGCAGTTCTTC. The V call is TRBV25-1, the J call TRBJ2-1; 10 nucleotides agree with TRBD2. The CDR3 is made up of 18 amino acids. Germline CDR1 and CDR2: MGHDK and SYGVNS. J lost 7 bases, V lost 0 bases, and 12 bases had no gene match.

This clone was detected a few times. This chain connects TRBV28 to TRBJ1-2; D gene unclear. With 6 bases removed from V and 7 bases from J, the gap between germline ends came to 21 bases. Germline CDR1 MDHEN, CDR2 SYDVKM. The CDR3 sequence is 15 residues long. CDR3 region: CASRIGDGRTIGYTF. The CDR3 nucleotides are TGTGCCAGCAGAATCGGAGACGGAAGAACTATTGGCTACACCTTC.

Only a few counts were recorded for this clone. CDR3 amino acids: CATSQIGKNIQYF. The CDR3 DNA reads as TGTGCCACCAGTCAAATCGGGAAAAACATTCAGTACTTC. The chain carries TRBV15 and TRBJ2-4; D not resolved. The V gene's germline CDR1 is LNHNV and CDR2 YYDKDF (reference sequence). The CDR3 is 13 residues long. The V end lost 6 bases, the J end lost 4 bases, and 10 bases lay between the germline ends.

The chain has TRBV6-5 and TRBJ1-1, with D possibly being TRBD1 (5 bases). Germline-derived CDR1 and CDR2 are MNHEY and SVGAGI. CDR3 length: 13 amino acids. V lost 8 bases to trimming and J lost 1 base, with 11 bases between them. This chain's CDR3 is CASRRGWNTEAFF. CDR3 nucleotide sequence: TGTGCCAGCCGAAGGGGTTGGAACACTGAAGCTTTCTTT.

V is TRBV6-5 and J is TRBJ2-7; tentatively, D is TRBD1 (6 bases). CDR1 MNHEY and CDR2 SVGAGI come from the germline V gene. The CDR3 covers 15 residues. Between the trimmed V and J ends, which lost 2 bases and 1 base, there was a span of 12 bases. The CDR3 DNA reads TGTGCCAGCAGTTACGGCCCAGGGGTTTCCTACGAGCAGTACTTC. Protein sequence: CASSYGPGVSYEQYF.

The chain uses TRBV19 and TRBJ1-1; D is ambiguous. Per the germline V gene, CDR1 is LNHDA and CDR2 is SQIVND (reference sequence). This CDR3 comprises 15 residues. V shed 3 bases and J shed 0 bases, with 11 bases lying between them. The CDR3 DNA sequence: TGTGCCAGTAGTATCAACCGGGATATGAACACTGAAGCTTTCTTT. Translation: CASSINRDMNTEAFF.

This CDR3 is CASSQGTDSKNEKLFF. In DNA, the CDR3 is TGTGCCAGCAGCCAGGGGACAGACAGCAAAAATGAAAAACTGTTTTTT. This chain connects TRBV4-2 to TRBJ1-4; 7 bases agree with TRBD1. Germline loops: CDR1 LGHNA, CDR2 YNFKEQ. The CDR3 covers 16 residues. With V trimmed by 3 bases and J by 5 bases, 9 bases remained unmatched.

The chain couples TRBV29-1 to TRBJ2-5; D is possibly TRBD1 (5 bases). Trimming took off 4 bases at V and 4 bases at J, with 16 bases between the two ends. Germline values: CDR1 SQVTM, CDR2 ANQGSEA. CDR3 length: 14 residues. CDR3 coding DNA: TGCAGCGTTGGGCAATTTGTGGGGCTAGAGACCCAGTACTTC. Its protein is CSVGQFVGLETQYF.

V usage is TRBV6-1 and J usage is TRBJ2-7, with 11 bases fitting TRBD2. Germline V gene sequence: CDR1 MNHNS, CDR2 SASEGT. The CDR3 covers 15 residues. V lost 1 base to trimming and J lost 4 bases; unmatched junction nucleotides: 3. The CDR3: CASSEGTSGLYEQYF. The CDR3 DNA sequence: TGTGCCAGCAGTGAAGGGACTAGCGGGCTTTACGAGCAGTACTTC.

The gene calls are TRBV14 and TRBJ1-3; unclear D gene. This CDR3 spans 13 amino acids. Between the trimmed V and J ends, which lost 0 bases and 6 bases, there was a span of 6 bases. Germline CDR1 and CDR2: SGHDN and FVKESK. CDR3 bases: TGTGCCAGCAGCCAAGATCTAGTAAACACCATATATTTT. As protein: CASSQDLVNTIYF.

V gene TRBV29-1 combines with J gene TRBJ2-2; TRBD2 agrees at 8 bases. Per the germline V gene, CDR1 is SQVTM and CDR2 is ANQGSEA. This CDR3 has 13 residues. V gave up 5 bases and J gave up 2 bases; unmatched junction bases: 1. CDR3 sequence: CSVLAGNTGELFF. The CDR3 DNA follows: TGCAGCGTTTTAGCGGGAAACACCGGGGAGCTGTTTTTT.

This clone appeared a single time. The rearrangement uses TRBV4-3 and TRBJ2-1, with D possibly TRBD2 on 6 matching bases. Germline V CDR1 and CDR2: LGHNA, YSLEER. CDR3 length equals 16 residues. The germline V and J ends were trimmed by 0 bases and 4 bases, with 13 bases remaining between them. CDR3 protein: CASSQEVAGLYNEQFF. The CDR3, as DNA: TGCGCCAGCAGCCAAGAAGTCGCGGGACTTTACAATGAGCAGTTCTTC.